The 25 T cell receptor beta chains below were found in one sample sequenced in a study of T cells expressing NK-cell markers. Using the 5' RACE reads, TCRdb records one entry per CDR3 protein without DNA. The sample holds 400,000 to 450,000 distinct CDR3 sequences. The specimen sequenced was blood T cells: a sorted CD56 or NKG2C T cell subset, CD4+ or CD8+ T cells, or bulk PBMC T cells (not recorded which). These TCRs come from a woman between 18 and 70 years old in good health.

This sequence joins TRBV3-1 and TRBJ2-2; lacking DNA, the TRBD1 call made by TCRdb goes unchecked. CDR1 is LGHDT, CDR2 YNNKEL, per germline (reference sequence). This CDR3 is built from 17 residues. The CDR3 loop reads CASSQSGRGVNTGELFF.

The chain uses TRBV18 and TRBJ1-1. Per germline, CDR1 KGHSH and CDR2 LQKENI. CDR3 size: 13 residues. This CDR3 is CASSPNLDTEAFF.

The genes are TRBV27 and TRBJ1-1; with no DNA, the TCRdb D assignment of TRBD1 cannot be verified. This CDR3 is 15 amino acids long. Germline CDR1 MNHEY, CDR2 SMNVEV (reference sequence). The CDR3 region is CASKDRGRINTEAFF.

The CDR3 region is CASSHVTDTQYF. The rearrangement uses TRBV5-4 and TRBJ2-3. CDR3 length equals 12 residues. Germline assignment: CDR1 SGHNT and CDR2 YYREEE (reference sequence).

The chain uses TRBV7-6 and TRBJ2-1. CDR1 and CDR2 from the germline V gene are SGHVS and FNYEAQ. The CDR3 covers 14 residues. CDR3 amino acids: CASSLSDSYNEQFF.

V gene TRBV29-1 combines with J gene TRBJ2-4. Germline assignment: CDR1 SQVTM and CDR2 ANQGSEA. The CDR3 consists of 13 residues. Here the CDR3 reads CSVGGLGFNIQYF.

V is TRBV20-1 and J is TRBJ2-1; the D call from TCRdb, TRBD2, cannot be confirmed without DNA. The germline CDR1 and CDR2 sequences are DFQATT and SNEGSKA (reference sequence). CDR3 length: 14 amino acids. The CDR3 spells CSAPKLETYNEQFF.

This rearrangement joins TRBV5-1 to TRBJ1-2. Germline CDR1 is SGHRS and CDR2 is YFSETQ. The length of the CDR3 is 14 residues. The CDR3 protein is CASSNTDGRNGYTF.

The rearrangement uses TRBV24-1 and TRBJ2-1; the D gene TCRdb calls, TRBD2, cannot be checked with no DNA. This CDR3 comprises 16 residues. Germline CDR1 and CDR2: KGHDR and SFDVKD. The CDR3 sequence: CATSDFASGYYNEQFF.

This chain joins TRBV29-1 and TRBJ1-3. Germline V gives CDR1 SQVTM, CDR2 ANQGSEA. This CDR3 is built from 11 residues. CDR3: CSVSAGNTIYF.

The rearrangement uses TRBV20-1 and TRBJ1-4; TCRdb's D gene call, TRBD1, goes unchecked for lack of DNA. Looked up from germline, CDR1 is DFQATT and CDR2 is SNEGSKA (reference sequence). The CDR3 contains 16 residues. CDR3 protein: CSARQGAVSVIEKLFF.

This sequence joins TRBV20-1 and TRBJ2-3. The germline CDR1 and CDR2 sequences are DFQATT and SNEGSKA (reference sequence). The CDR3 has 13 residues. This CDR3 reads CSASPAVPDTQYF.

This sequence joins TRBV20-1 and TRBJ2-3; the TCRdb call, TRBD1, lacks DNA for checking. CDR3 size: 12 residues. The germline V gene encodes CDR1 DFQATT and CDR2 SNEGSKA (reference sequence). The CDR3 protein is CSPGTGTDTQYF.

The chain couples TRBV4-3 to TRBJ1-1. The CDR3 runs to 15 residues. Germline V gene lookup returns CDR1 LGHNA and CDR2 YSLEER. The CDR3 loop is CASSQGGIVNTEAFF.

The chain joins TRBV28 to TRBJ2-1; there is no DNA to check the TCRdb D call of TRBD1. CDR1 is MDHEN, CDR2 SYDVKM, per germline. This CDR3 has 13 amino acids. CDR3 sequence: CASQDRAGNEQFF.

The CDR3 spells CASSQGGPNKQFF. This rearrangement joins TRBV4-1 to TRBJ2-1; TCRdb calls TRBD2, which cannot be checked without DNA. Germline CDR1 and CDR2: MGHRA and YSYEKL. The CDR3 consists of 13 residues.

The rearrangement uses TRBV12-3 or TRBV12-4 and TRBJ1-1; TCRdb returns TRBD1, unconfirmable since there is no DNA. This CDR3 has 17 amino acids. The CDR3 here is CATLGPGTGGIDTEAFF.

The chain employs TRBV4-1 and TRBJ1-1; with no DNA, the TCRdb D assignment of TRBD1 cannot be verified. Germline-derived CDR1 and CDR2 are MGHRA and YSYEKL. The CDR3 contains 15 residues. The CDR3: CASSQDGQMNTEAFF.

J is TRBJ2-3 and V is TRBV20-1; with no DNA, the TCRdb D assignment of TRBD1 cannot be verified. CDR3 length: 13 amino acids. The V gene's germline CDR1 is DFQATT and CDR2 SNEGSKA (reference sequence). The CDR3 protein is CSYSGQGTDTQYF.

The chain has TRBV4-1 and TRBJ1-1; TCRdb gives TRBD1 as the D gene, but with no DNA this cannot be confirmed. Germline CDR1 MGHRA, CDR2 YSYEKL. The CDR3 length is 15 residues. This chain's CDR3 is CASSSGPTGNTEAFF.

The chain joins TRBV5-4 to TRBJ2-7; TCRdb calls TRBD1, which cannot be checked without DNA. The CDR3 is 14 amino acids. The V gene's germline CDR1 is SGHNT and CDR2 YYREEE (reference sequence). CDR3 loop: CASSLAAGDVEQYF.

This chain joins TRBV20-1 and TRBJ2-7; TCRdb indicates TRBD1, and absent DNA this call remains unverified. CDR3 size: 13 residues. Per germline, CDR1 DFQATT and CDR2 SNEGSKA (reference sequence). The CDR3 loop reads CSAPSGPGYEQYF.

The chain has TRBV7-3 and TRBJ2-2; without DNA, the TCRdb call of TRBD1 cannot be checked. The CDR3 runs 14 residues. The germline V gene has CDR1 SGHTA and CDR2 FQGTGA. The chain's CDR3 is CANPGQRGTGELFF.

This chain uses TRBV29-1 with TRBJ2-7. From germline, CDR1 is SQVTM and CDR2 ANQGSEA. The length of the CDR3 is 14 residues. The CDR3 sequence: CSVAVGDPSYEQYF.

The chain is built from TRBV7-7 and TRBJ2-5; the TCRdb call, TRBD2, lacks DNA for checking. The CDR3 sequence is 14 residues long. The germline V gene has CDR1 SSHAT and CDR2 FNYEAQ (reference sequence). The CDR3 sequence is CASSEGLYQETQYF.